The rows below give T cell receptor beta chains drawn from one sample of a study of cytomegalovirus exposure and HLA in healthy donors. Produced via immunoSEQ multiplex PCR; TCRdb's table is partial and in-frame only. The sample contains around 150,000 clones, 70% to 90% of which appear only once. The sequencing input was PBMCs. The source is a woman younger than 30 in good health and CMV-seronegative. CDR3s include the opening cysteine and the closing phenylalanine or tryptophan. D genes are given only for firm matches. Expanded clones get a size class; other rows say once, few or many, or leave the size out.

d_gene: NA
v_gene: TRBV5-8
abundance: NA
j_gene: TRBJ2-7
CDR3aa: CASSLLGDYEQYF
CDR3nt: TGTGCCAGCAGCTTGCTAGGCGACTACGAGCAGTACTTC

d_gene: TRBD1
v_gene: TRBV7-2
abundance: NA
j_gene: TRBJ1-5
CDR3aa: CASSSPDRFDQPQHF
CDR3nt: TGTGCCAGCAGCTCCCCGGACAGGTTCGATCAGCCCCAGCATTTT

d_gene: TRBD1
v_gene: TRBV9
abundance: NA
j_gene: TRBJ2-6
CDR3aa: CASSVYDRGGANVLTF
CDR3nt: TGTGCCAGCAGCGTTTATGACAGGGGTGGGGCCAACGTCCTGACTTTC

d_gene: NA
v_gene: TRBV10-1
abundance: NA
j_gene: TRBJ1-4
CDR3aa: CASSEAGTNEKLFF
CDR3nt: TGCGCCAGCAGTGAGGCGGGCACTAATGAAAAACTGTTTTTT

d_gene: NA
v_gene: TRBV19
abundance: NA
j_gene: TRBJ2-4
CDR3aa: CASSIQGRGIDIQYF
CDR3nt: TGTGCCAGTAGTATACAGGGCAGGGGAATAGACATTCAGTACTTC

d_gene: NA
v_gene: TRBV19
abundance: NA
j_gene: TRBJ1-5
CDR3aa: CASSISLSRAQHF
CDR3nt: TGTGCCAGTAGTATTTCTCTAAGCCGGGCCCAGCATTTT

d_gene: TRBD2
v_gene: TRBV7-9
abundance: NA
j_gene: TRBJ2-1
CDR3aa: CASSTRTSGDEQFF
CDR3nt: TGTGCCAGCAGCACCCGGACTAGCGGCGATGAGCAGTTCTTC

d_gene: NA
v_gene: TRBV7-8
abundance: NA
j_gene: TRBJ1-2
CDR3aa: CASSLLRGTNYGYTF
CDR3nt: TGTGCCAGCAGCCTACTTAGGGGCACTAACTATGGCTACACCTTC

d_gene: NA
v_gene: TRBV11-2
abundance: NA
j_gene: TRBJ2-7
CDR3aa: CASSQSPGKAYEQYF
CDR3nt: TGTGCCAGCAGCCAATCCCCGGGGAAAGCCTACGAGCAGTACTTC

d_gene: NA
v_gene: TRBV5-4
abundance: NA
j_gene: TRBJ1-2
CDR3aa: CASSSQGGKGYTF
CDR3nt: TGTGCCAGCAGCTCCCAGGGCGGGAAGGGCTACACCTTC

d_gene: NA
v_gene: TRBV4-2
abundance: NA
j_gene: TRBJ1-2
CDR3aa: CASSPLDLSGYTF
CDR3nt: TGTGCCAGCAGCCCATTGGACTTATCTGGCTACACCTTC

d_gene: NA
v_gene: TRBV7-2
abundance: once
j_gene: TRBJ2-2
CDR3aa: CASSSYTGELFF
CDR3nt: TGTGCCAGCAGCTCTTACACCGGGGAGCTGTTTTTT

d_gene: NA
v_gene: TRBV7-6
abundance: once
j_gene: TRBJ2-1
CDR3aa: CASSLVGGRELSLYKYNEQFF
CDR3nt: TGTGCCAGCAGCTTAGTGGGAGGCAGGGAACTCTCCTTATACAAATACAATGAGCAGTTCTTC

d_gene: NA
v_gene: TRBV5-1
abundance: NA
j_gene: TRBJ1-2
CDR3aa: CASSLEGRPSYGYTF
CDR3nt: TGCGCCAGCAGCCTTGAAGGGAGACCCTCCTATGGCTACACCTTC

d_gene: TRBD2
v_gene: TRBV29-1
abundance: NA
j_gene: TRBJ2-1
CDR3aa: CSRILAGGPNEQFF
CDR3nt: TGCAGCCGCATTCTAGCGGGAGGGCCCAATGAGCAGTTCTTC

d_gene: NA
v_gene: TRBV19
abundance: NA
j_gene: TRBJ1-4
CDR3aa: CASSMPQTERGKLFF
CDR3nt: TGTGCCAGTAGTATGCCCCAGACCGAACGAGGAAAACTGTTTTTT

d_gene: TRBD1
v_gene: TRBV10-3
abundance: once
j_gene: TRBJ2-5
CDR3aa: CAIRAGQGTVETQYF
CDR3nt: TGTGCCATCAGAGCGGGACAGGGGACGGTTGAGACCCAGTACTTC

d_gene: NA
v_gene: TRBV4-2
abundance: NA
j_gene: TRBJ2-3
CDR3aa: CASSQDLGTSTDTQYF
CDR3nt: TGTGCCAGCAGCCAAGATCTGGGGACTAGCACAGATACGCAGTATTTT

d_gene: NA
v_gene: TRBV5-1
abundance: NA
j_gene: TRBJ1-6
CDR3aa: CASSLLGAGVGSPLHF
CDR3nt: TGCGCCAGCAGCTTGTTAGGGGCGGGGGTCGGATCACCCCTCCACTTT

d_gene: TRBD2
v_gene: TRBV11-3
abundance: NA
j_gene: TRBJ2-1
CDR3aa: CASSLGLAGTNEQFF
CDR3nt: TGTGCCAGCAGCTTAGGACTAGCGGGAACTAATGAGCAGTTCTTC

d_gene: TRBD2
v_gene: TRBV4-1
abundance: NA
j_gene: TRBJ2-5
CDR3aa: CASSQGNLAGVLETQYF
CDR3nt: TGCGCCAGCAGCCAAGGGAATCTAGCGGGAGTTTTGGAGACCCAGTACTTC

d_gene: NA
v_gene: TRBV10-3
abundance: NA
j_gene: TRBJ1-2
CDR3aa: CASQPGEARGYTF
CDR3nt: TGTGCCTCGCAACCAGGGGAAGCGCGCGGCTACACCTTC

d_gene: NA
v_gene: TRBV27
abundance: once
j_gene: TRBJ2-2
CDR3aa: CASSATANTGELFF
CDR3nt: TGTGCCAGCAGTGCCACAGCGAACACCGGGGAGCTGTTTTTT

d_gene: TRBD1
v_gene: TRBV6-6
abundance: NA
j_gene: TRBJ1-5
CDR3aa: CASRGGTGDQPQHF
CDR3nt: TGTGCCAGCAGGGGAGGGACAGGGGATCAGCCCCAGCATTTT

d_gene: TRBD1
v_gene: TRBV27
abundance: NA
j_gene: TRBJ1-1
CDR3aa: CASSLKQGRTEAFF
CDR3nt: TGTGCCAGCAGTTTAAAACAGGGGAGAACTGAAGCTTTCTTT

d_gene: TRBD2
v_gene: TRBV6-5
abundance: NA
j_gene: TRBJ2-7
CDR3aa: CASSSGGRSYEQYF
CDR3nt: TGTGCCAGCAGTTCAGGCGGGAGGTCCTACGAGCAGTACTTC

d_gene: TRBD1
v_gene: TRBV6-1
abundance: NA
j_gene: TRBJ1-3
CDR3aa: CASSGWTGDDGNTIYF
CDR3nt: TGTGCCAGCAGTGGGTGGACAGGGGATGACGGAAACACCATATATTTT

d_gene: NA
v_gene: TRBV9
abundance: NA
j_gene: TRBJ1-2
CDR3aa: CASSVEFSPSYTF
CDR3nt: TGTGCCAGCAGCGTAGAATTCAGTCCGAGCTACACCTTC

d_gene: NA
v_gene: TRBV5-1
abundance: NA
j_gene: TRBJ2-7
CDR3aa: CASSPARAPYEQYF
CDR3nt: TGCGCCAGCAGCCCTGCCAGGGCTCCCTACGAGCAGTACTTC

d_gene: TRBD2
v_gene: TRBV6-6
abundance: NA
j_gene: TRBJ2-1
CDR3aa: CASSLPRTRDNEQFF
CDR3nt: TGTGCCAGCAGTCTCCCCCGGACTAGGGACAATGAGCAGTTCTTC

d_gene: NA
v_gene: TRBV7-2
abundance: NA
j_gene: TRBJ2-4
CDR3aa: CASSPQEAKNIQYF
CDR3nt: TGTGCCAGCAGCCCCCAGGAAGCCAAAAACATTCAGTACTTC

d_gene: TRBD1
v_gene: TRBV5-1
abundance: NA
j_gene: TRBJ2-2
CDR3aa: CASSFWTGASGELFF
CDR3nt: TGCGCCAGCAGCTTTTGGACAGGGGCTTCCGGGGAGCTGTTTTTT

d_gene: TRBD2
v_gene: TRBV10-3
abundance: NA
j_gene: TRBJ2-1
CDR3aa: CAISESGSGTTVSYNEQFF
CDR3nt: TGTGCCATCAGTGAGTCGGGTAGCGGGACGACCGTCTCCTACAATGAGCAGTTCTTC

d_gene: TRBD1
v_gene: TRBV4-2
abundance: NA
j_gene: TRBJ1-2
CDR3aa: CASRGGTGAYGYTF
CDR3nt: TGTGCCAGCAGGGGGGGAACAGGGGCCTATGGCTACACCTTC

d_gene: TRBD1
v_gene: TRBV7-8
abundance: NA
j_gene: TRBJ1-2
CDR3aa: CASSHLRETGQGYTF
CDR3nt: TGTGCCAGCAGCCACCTTAGGGAGACAGGGCAGGGCTACACCTTC

d_gene: TRBD2
v_gene: TRBV5-1
abundance: NA
j_gene: TRBJ2-1
CDR3aa: CASSYLKRTSGSYNEQFF
CDR3nt: TGCGCCAGCAGCTACTTGAAGAGGACTAGCGGCTCCTACAATGAGCAGTTCTTC

d_gene: NA
v_gene: TRBV11-3
abundance: once
j_gene: TRBJ2-6
CDR3aa: CASSLQGLSGANVLTF
CDR3nt: TGTGCCAGCAGCTTACAGGGTCTCTCTGGGGCCAACGTCCTGACTTTC

d_gene: TRBD1
v_gene: TRBV7-8
abundance: NA
j_gene: TRBJ1-1
CDR3aa: CASSYQGAGMNTEAFF
CDR3nt: TGTGCCAGCAGCTACCAGGGGGCGGGGATGAACACTGAAGCTTTCTTT

d_gene: TRBD1
v_gene: TRBV9
abundance: NA
j_gene: TRBJ1-6
CDR3aa: CASSAHRGSPLHF
CDR3nt: TGTGCCAGCAGCGCTCACAGGGGTTCACCCCTCCACTTT

d_gene: TRBD1
v_gene: TRBV5-1
abundance: NA
j_gene: TRBJ2-7
CDR3aa: CASSSDSPSKTGINEQYF
CDR3nt: TGCGCCAGCAGCTCCGATTCCCCCTCGAAGACAGGGATCAACGAGCAGTACTTC

d_gene: NA
v_gene: TRBV11-2
abundance: once
j_gene: TRBJ1-5
CDR3aa: CASSSDLNQPQHF
CDR3nt: TGTGCCAGCAGCTCAGACTTGAATCAGCCCCAGCATTTT

d_gene: NA
v_gene: TRBV6-1
abundance: NA
j_gene: TRBJ1-1
CDR3aa: CASSEPNGANTEAFF
CDR3nt: TGTGCCAGCAGTGAACCAAACGGAGCGAACACTGAAGCTTTCTTT

d_gene: TRBD1
v_gene: TRBV18
abundance: NA
j_gene: TRBJ1-1
CDR3aa: CASSPGQVGTEAFF
CDR3nt: TGTGCCAGCTCACCGGGACAGGTAGGAACTGAAGCTTTCTTT

d_gene: TRBD2
v_gene: TRBV9
abundance: NA
j_gene: TRBJ2-3
CDR3aa: CASSVTLGTGGRSTDTQYF
CDR3nt: TGTGCCAGCAGTGTGACCCTCGGGACGGGGGGTAGGAGCACAGATACGCAGTATTTT

d_gene: TRBD2
v_gene: TRBV4-3
abundance: NA
j_gene: TRBJ2-1
CDR3aa: CASSPGTSGTTPYNEQFF
CDR3nt: TGCGCCAGCAGCCCCGGGACTAGCGGGACGACCCCCTACAATGAGCAGTTCTTC

d_gene: NA
v_gene: TRBV5-4
abundance: NA
j_gene: TRBJ2-7
CDR3aa: CASSPPGDSYEQYF
CDR3nt: TGTGCCAGCAGCCCCCCGGGGGACTCCTACGAGCAGTACTTC

d_gene: NA
v_gene: TRBV7-2
abundance: NA
j_gene: TRBJ1-2
CDR3aa: CASSLQGNYGYTF
CDR3nt: TGTGCCAGCAGCTTACAGGGGAACTATGGCTACACCTTC

d_gene: NA
v_gene: TRBV5-4
abundance: NA
j_gene: TRBJ2-1
CDR3aa: CASSPGQSGIHEQFF
CDR3nt: TGTGCCAGCAGCCCCGGACAGTCAGGGATCCATGAGCAGTTCTTC

d_gene: TRBD1
v_gene: TRBV5-4
abundance: NA
j_gene: TRBJ2-7
CDR3aa: CASSFRQGAKNEQYF
CDR3nt: TGTGCCAGCAGCTTCCGACAGGGGGCTAAAAACGAGCAGTACTTC

d_gene: NA
v_gene: TRBV10-1
abundance: NA
j_gene: TRBJ2-7
CDR3aa: CASSERTVESVYEQYF
CDR3nt: TGCGCCAGCAGCGAGAGGACAGTTGAGAGTGTCTACGAGCAGTACTTC

d_gene: NA
v_gene: TRBV5-1
abundance: NA
j_gene: TRBJ2-2
CDR3aa: CASSSSASRDTGELFF
CDR3nt: TGCGCCAGCAGCTCGAGTGCATCCCGGGACACCGGGGAGCTGTTTTTT